The 24 T cell receptor beta chains below were found in one sample sequenced in a study of T cells in Graves' hyperthyroidism and ophthalmopathy. RNA transcripts were the template for amplifying TCR beta CDR3 regions. Carried out on the TCR CDR3, a first-round RT-PCR used the HTBI primer set. TCRdb reprocessed the multiplex PCR reads with MiXCR, giving one entry per CDR3 protein. Here the sample spans about 300,000 distinct CDR3 sequences, roughly 19% being singletons. The specimen sequenced was blood. Receptors were obtained from a man aged 45-60 years with Graves' ophthalmopathy.

This clonotype has only a few counts. V usage is TRBV6-2 or TRBV6-3 and J usage is TRBJ2-3; 7 bases agree with TRBD2. The CDR3 is made up of 16 amino acids. V lost 2 bases to trimming and J lost 0 bases; unmatched junction nucleotides: 5. Germline V gene data show CDR1 as MNHEY and CDR2 as SVGEGT. The CDR3 protein is CASSYGGGVSTDTQYF. The CDR3 DNA sequence: TGTGCCAGCAGTTACGGGGGGGGAGTTAGCACAGATACGCAGTATTTT.

This clonotype was counted at least ten times. This chain links TRBV11-2 with TRBJ1-2; tentative D call: TRBD1 (6 bases). Deletions cut 0 bases from V and 4 bases from J, with 9 bases between. Per the germline V gene, CDR1 is SGHAT and CDR2 is FQNNGV. The CDR3 is 14 amino acids. This CDR3 reads CASSLEGGFYGYTF. Here the CDR3 DNA reads TGTGCCAGCAGCTTAGAAGGGGGATTCTATGGCTACACCTTC. The variable domain in full, completed from reference TRBV11-2 and TRBJ1-2, reads EAGVAQSPRYKIIEKRQSVAFWCNPISGHATLYWYQQILGQGPKLLIQFQNNGVVDDSQLPKDRFSAERLKGVDSTLKIQPAKLEDSAVYLCASSLEGGFYGYTFGSGTRLTVV.

The table lists this clonotype with many counts. The rearrangement links TRBV30 to TRBJ2-7, with 7 bases identical to TRBD1. Germline lookup yields CDR1 GTSNPN and CDR2 SVGIG (reference sequence). The CDR3 sequence is 13 residues long. The trim removed 0 bases at V and 3 bases at J, leaving 2 bases unmatched. The DNA for the CDR3 is TGTGCCTGGAGTGTGACAGGGTTCTACGAGCAGTACTTC. Amino acid sequence: CAWSVTGFYEQYF.

There are many counts of this clonotype. The V and J genes are TRBV3-1 and TRBJ1-2, with D possibly matching TRBD1 (6 bases). CDR1 and CDR2 from the germline V gene are LGHDT and YNNKEL (reference sequence). The CDR3 totals 15 residues. The germline V and J ends were trimmed by 0 bases and 5 bases, with 13 bases remaining between them. The DNA of the CDR3 is TGTGCCAGCAGCCAAGATCTTAGGGGGGTTTATGGCTACACCTTC. Protein product: CASSQDLRGVYGYTF. The variable domain in full, completed from reference TRBV3-1 and TRBJ1-2, reads DTAVSQTPKYLVTQMGNDKSIKCEQNLGHDTMYWYKQDSKKFLKIMFSYNNKELIINETVPNRFSPKSPDKAHLNLHINSLELGDSAVYFCASSQDLRGVYGYTFGSGTRLTVV.

This clonotype occurred many times. The chain combines TRBV3-1 with TRBJ2-5; 9 nucleotides align to TRBD2. Germline V gene sequence: CDR1 LGHDT, CDR2 YNNKEL (reference sequence). J was trimmed by 1 base and V by 0 bases; bases with no gene match: 3. There are 16 residues in the CDR3. CDR3 sequence: CASSQDRLAAQETQYF. CDR3 nucleotides: TGTGCCAGCAGCCAAGATCGACTAGCGGCCCAAGAGACCCAGTACTTC.

This clonotype was recorded many times. The chain uses TRBV27 and TRBJ2-3, with a weak D call TRBD2 (5 bases). V shed 3 bases and J shed 0 bases, with 13 bases lying between them. The CDR3 is 16 residues long. Germline CDR1 and CDR2: MNHEY and SMNVEV (reference sequence). The chain's CDR3 is CASSLREGWSTDTQYF. The CDR3 region has the DNA TGTGCCAGCAGTTTGCGCGAGGGATGGAGCACAGATACGCAGTATTTT.

This clonotype was counted at least ten times. The chain recombines TRBV28 with TRBJ2-3; tentatively, D is TRBD2 (6 bases). The CDR3 has 15 residues. Trimming pared 2 bases from V and 0 bases from J, leaving 9 bases between. Per the germline V gene, CDR1 is MDHEN and CDR2 is SYDVKM. CDR3 coding DNA: TGTGCCAGCAGTTTACTAGCGCCTAGCACAGATACGCAGTATTTT. Translating gives CASSLLAPSTDTQYF. The whole variable domain, remainder taken from reference TRBV28 and TRBJ2-3, is DVKVTQSSRYLVKRTGEKVFLECVQDMDHENMFWYRQDPGLGLRLIYFSYDVKMKEKGDIPEGYSVSREKKERFSLILESASTNQTSMYLCASSLLAPSTDTQYFGPGTRLTVL.

This clonotype was seen repeatedly, ten times or more. The chain uses TRBV11-2 and TRBJ2-7, with 7 bases matching TRBD1. The ends lost 3 bases at V and 3 bases at J; junction bases unmatched: 8. Germline values: CDR1 SGHAT, CDR2 FQNNGV. The CDR3 length is 15 residues. In DNA, the CDR3 is TGTGCCAGCAGCTTCCACGGACAGGAGTACTACGAGCAGTACTTC. It encodes CASSFHGQEYYEQYF.

This chain joins TRBV5-1 and TRBJ2-7, with TRBD2 matching 9 bases. The junction had 7 bases not matched to a gene; V was cut back by 0 bases and J by 6 bases. The CDR3 extends over 15 amino acids. Germline lookup yields CDR1 SGHRS and CDR2 YFSETQ. CDR3 DNA sequence: TGCGCCAGCAGCTTGGAGGGCGGGAGGGCCGGCGAGCAGTACTTC. This codes for CASSLEGGRAGEQYF.

This clonotype was detected a few times. The chain couples TRBV6-1 to TRBJ1-6; 8 positions match TRBD1. V dropped 6 bases and J dropped 8; count of bases not matched to a gene: 12. This CDR3 has 16 amino acids. Germline-derived CDR1 and CDR2 are MNHNS and SASEGT. The CDR3 DNA sequence: TGTGCCAGCAGCCCCGGACAGGGCATACCTGATTCACCCCTCCACTTT. It is translated as CASSPGQGIPDSPLHF.

Turning to this clonotype: A much larger clone lies a single base off, so this may be a read error. The chain has TRBV30 and TRBJ2-3, with D perhaps matching TRBD2 (5 bases). Trimming took 4 bases from V and 8 from J, leaving 19 bases between them. Germline V lookup: CDR1 GTSNPN, CDR2 SVGIG (reference sequence). The CDR3 covers 14 residues. This CDR3 reads CAWIPTSRGSTQYF. The DNA of the CDR3 is TGTGCCTGGATTCCGACCTCACGTGGGAGTACGCAGTATTTT.

This clonotype was recorded many times. The CDR3 region is CASSTDEQGRNTEAFF. The CDR3 DNA follows: TGCGCCAGCAGCACGGACGAACAGGGGAGAAACACTGAAGCTTTCTTT. The V gene is TRBV5-1, the J gene TRBJ1-1; 7 bases align to TRBD1. Germline assignment: CDR1 SGHRS and CDR2 YFSETQ. The CDR3 runs to 16 residues. V lost 4 bases, J lost 2 bases, and 11 bases stayed unmatched.

In its sample, this clonotype was seen many times. The chain combines TRBV11-2 with TRBJ1-2; tentative D call: TRBD1 (6 bases). Germline lookup yields CDR1 SGHAT and CDR2 FQNNGV. This CDR3 region has 14 residues. V was pared by 5 bases and J by 7 bases, with 17 bases between. The CDR3 sequence is CASSADRMGFGYTF. As DNA, the CDR3 is TGTGCCAGCAGCGCCGACAGGATGGGTTTTGGCTACACCTTC.

This clonotype showed up just a few times. This chain joins TRBV28 and TRBJ2-3; 14 nucleotides match TRBD2. V gave up 8 bases and J gave up 5 bases; unmatched junction bases: 6. Germline-derived CDR1 and CDR2 are MDHEN and SYDVKM. The CDR3 contains 15 residues. In DNA, the CDR3 is TGTGCCAGCCGGCGGACTAGCGGGAGGCAAGATACGCAGTATTTT. Its translation: CASRRTSGRQDTQYF. Variable domain in full (rest from reference TRBV28 and TRBJ2-3): DVKVTQSSRYLVKRTGEKVFLECVQDMDHENMFWYRQDPGLGLRLIYFSYDVKMKEKGDIPEGYSVSREKKERFSLILESASTNQTSMYLCASRRTSGRQDTQYFGPGTRLTVL.

This clonotype was found a few times. V usage is TRBV30 and J usage is TRBJ2-5; TRBD1 aligns across 10 bases. CDR3 length: 14 residues. Germline V gives CDR1 GTSNPN, CDR2 SVGIG (reference sequence). V trimming: 5 bases; J trimming: 4 bases; junction bases outside the gene matches: 7. Here the CDR3 reads CAWGQGVGRETQYF. In DNA form, the CDR3 reads TGTGCCTGGGGACAGGGGGTTGGAAGAGAGACCCAGTACTTC.

The V call is TRBV10-3, the J call TRBJ2-3, with D uncertain. Germline V gives CDR1 ENHRY, CDR2 SYGVKD. The ends were cut back, 2 bases at V and 0 bases at J, with 9 bases in the middle. This CDR3 contains 15 residues. The CDR3 sequence is CAISEPAASTDTQYF. CDR3 bases: TGTGCCATCAGTGAGCCGGCAGCTAGCACAGATACGCAGTATTTT.

The chain joins TRBV3-1 to TRBJ1-2; D gene unclear. The length of the CDR3 is 14 residues. Looked up from germline, CDR1 is LGHDT and CDR2 is YNNKEL (reference sequence). V lost 0 bases, J lost 2 bases, and 7 bases lay in between. CDR3 bases: TGTGCCAGCAGCCAAGATAACAGAAACTATGGCTACACCTTC. As protein: CASSQDNRNYGYTF.

This clonotype was seen only a few times. The chain has TRBV7-2 and TRBJ2-1; 9 bases match TRBD2. The V gene's germline CDR1 is SGHTA and CDR2 FQGNSA. V gave up 2 bases and J gave up 6 bases; unmatched junction bases: 5. The CDR3 spans 15 residues. CDR3 coding DNA: TGTGCCAGCAGCTTACAGACTAGCGGAAGCAATGAGCAGTTCTTC. Its protein is CASSLQTSGSNEQFF. Based on the CDR3 plus reference TRBV7-2 and TRBJ2-1, the full variable domain is GAGVSQSPSNKVTEKGKDVELRCDPISGHTALYWYRQSLGQGLEFLIYFQGNSAPDKSGLPSDRFSAERTGGSVSTLTIQRTQQEDSAVYLCASSLQTSGSNEQFFGPGTRLTVL.

Only a few counts were recorded for this clonotype. The rearrangement links TRBV28 to TRBJ2-7; 8 bases map to TRBD2. From germline, CDR1 is MDHEN and CDR2 SYDVKM. Trimming took 3 bases from V and 6 from J; bases not matched to a gene: 7. The CDR3 is made up of 14 amino acids. This chain's CDR3 is CASSFSGRAGEQYF. As DNA, the CDR3 is TGTGCCAGCAGTTTTTCCGGGAGGGCCGGCGAGCAGTACTTC.

This clonotype was seen ten or more times. The genes are TRBV15 and TRBJ2-3; D might be TRBD2 (5 bases). V lost 5 bases, J lost 3 bases, and 18 bases lay in between. This CDR3 has 16 amino acids. Germline V lookup: CDR1 LNHNV, CDR2 YYDKDF (reference sequence). CDR3 nucleotide sequence: TGTGCCACCAGCCTCCTAGCTGGGAGTGGGACAGATACGCAGTATTTT. Protein sequence: CATSLLAGSGTDTQYF.

This clonotype has ten or more counts. The V gene is TRBV28, the J gene TRBJ1-1, with no clear D. V dropped 3 bases and J dropped 9 bases, with 14 bases sitting between them. The CDR3 totals 13 residues. CDR1 is MDHEN and CDR2 is SYDVKM in the germline V gene. This CDR3 is CASSFGSYPQAFF. CDR3 nucleotide sequence: TGTGCCAGCAGTTTTGGAAGCTATCCGCAAGCTTTCTTT.

This clonotype was recorded at least ten times. The V call is TRBV14, the J call TRBJ2-1; TRBD2 agrees at 8 bases. The junction had 6 bases not matched to a gene; V was cut back by 4 bases and J by 13 bases. Germline V CDR1 and CDR2: SGHDN, FVKESK. CDR3 length equals 12 residues. This CDR3 reads CASSLGLADQFF. In DNA, the CDR3 is TGTGCCAGCAGCCTAGGACTAGCTGATCAGTTCTTC.

The chain uses TRBV4-1 and TRBJ2-3; unclear D gene. Trimming cost V 0 bases and J 3 bases, with 10 bases left between them. This CDR3 contains 15 residues. The germline gives CDR1 MGHRA, CDR2 YSYEKL. The CDR3 nucleotides are TGCGCCAGCAGCCAAGATTTCAGAAGTACAGATACGCAGTATTTT. As protein: CASSQDFRSTDTQYF.

This clonotype was recorded a few times. The V and J genes are TRBV29-1 and TRBJ2-7, with a tentative D call TRBD2 (5 bases). Germline CDR1 is SQVTM and CDR2 is ANQGSEA. The CDR3 is 15 residues long. Trimming left V 3 bases short and J 2 bases short, with 17 bases between. The CDR3, as DNA: TGCAGCGTTGAGTTACTAGTAACAGAAGCCTACGAGCAGTACTTC. Its translation: CSVELLVTEAYEQYF.